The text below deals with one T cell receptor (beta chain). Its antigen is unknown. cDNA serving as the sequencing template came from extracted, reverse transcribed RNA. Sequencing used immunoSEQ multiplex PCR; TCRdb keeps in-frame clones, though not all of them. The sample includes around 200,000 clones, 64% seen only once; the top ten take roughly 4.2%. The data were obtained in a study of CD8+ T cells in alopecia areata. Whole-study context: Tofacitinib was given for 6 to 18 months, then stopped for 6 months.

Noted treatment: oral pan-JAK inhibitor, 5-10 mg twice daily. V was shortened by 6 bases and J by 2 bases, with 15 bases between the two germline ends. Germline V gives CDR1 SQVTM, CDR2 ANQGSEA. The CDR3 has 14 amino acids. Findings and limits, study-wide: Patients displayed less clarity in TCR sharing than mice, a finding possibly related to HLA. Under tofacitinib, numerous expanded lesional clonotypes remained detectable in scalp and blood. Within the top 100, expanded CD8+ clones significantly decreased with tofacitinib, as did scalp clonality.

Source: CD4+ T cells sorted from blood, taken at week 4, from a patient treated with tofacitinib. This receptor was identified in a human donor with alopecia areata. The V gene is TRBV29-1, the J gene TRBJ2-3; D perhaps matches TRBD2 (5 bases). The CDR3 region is CSVRGAESTDTQYF. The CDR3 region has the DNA TGCAGCGTCCGGGGAGCGGAGTCCACAGATACGCAGTATTTT.